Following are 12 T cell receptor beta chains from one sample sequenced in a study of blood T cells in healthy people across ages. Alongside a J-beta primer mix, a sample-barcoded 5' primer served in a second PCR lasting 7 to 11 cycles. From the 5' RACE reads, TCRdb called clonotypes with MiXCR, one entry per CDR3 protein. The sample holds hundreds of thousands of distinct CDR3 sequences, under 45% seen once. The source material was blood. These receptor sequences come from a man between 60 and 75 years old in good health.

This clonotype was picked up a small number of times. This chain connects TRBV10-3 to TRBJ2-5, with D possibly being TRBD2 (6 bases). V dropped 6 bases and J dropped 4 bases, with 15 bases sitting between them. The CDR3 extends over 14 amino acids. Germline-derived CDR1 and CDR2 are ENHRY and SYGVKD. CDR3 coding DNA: TGTGCCATCAGCGAGGAGACTAGGTCAGAGACCCAGTACTTC. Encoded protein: CAISEETRSETQYF.

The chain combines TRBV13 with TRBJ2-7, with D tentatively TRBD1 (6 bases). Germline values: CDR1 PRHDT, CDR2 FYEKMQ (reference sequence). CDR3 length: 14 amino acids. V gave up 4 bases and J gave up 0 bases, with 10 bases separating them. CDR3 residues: CASSWTENSYEQYF. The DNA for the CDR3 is TGTGCCAGCAGCTGGACAGAGAACTCCTACGAGCAGTACTTC.

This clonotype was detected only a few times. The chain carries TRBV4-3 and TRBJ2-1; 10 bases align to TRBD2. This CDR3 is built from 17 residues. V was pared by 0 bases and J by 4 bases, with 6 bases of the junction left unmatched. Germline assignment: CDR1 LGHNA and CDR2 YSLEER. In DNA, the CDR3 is TGCGCCAGCAGCCAAGATGTTAGCGGGGGGCTTTACAATGAGCAGTTCTTC. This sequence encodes CASSQDVSGGLYNEQFF.

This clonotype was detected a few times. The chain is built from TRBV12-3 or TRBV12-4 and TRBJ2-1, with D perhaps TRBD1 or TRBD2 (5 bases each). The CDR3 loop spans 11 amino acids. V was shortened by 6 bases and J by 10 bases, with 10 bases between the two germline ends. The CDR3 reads CASRGTGEQFF. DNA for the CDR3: TGTGCCAGCAGGGGGACGGGGGAGCAGTTCTTC.

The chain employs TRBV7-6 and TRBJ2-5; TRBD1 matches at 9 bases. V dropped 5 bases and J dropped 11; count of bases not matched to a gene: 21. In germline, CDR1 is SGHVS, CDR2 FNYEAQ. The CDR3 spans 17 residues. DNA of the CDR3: TGTGCCAGCAGCCTATATCTGCCGGGACAGGGCACCAATGAGCAGTACTTC. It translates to CASSLYLPGQGTNEQYF.

The CDR3 region has the DNA TGTGCCAGCAGCCCCTACAGGGATAATGAAAAACTGTTTTTT. Protein: CASSPYRDNEKLFF. The chain recombines TRBV3-1 with TRBJ1-4; TRBD1 is a possible D gene (6 bases). Looked up from germline, CDR1 is LGHDT and CDR2 is YNNKEL (reference sequence). This CDR3 region has 14 residues. V lost 4 bases and J lost 4, with 10 bases in between.

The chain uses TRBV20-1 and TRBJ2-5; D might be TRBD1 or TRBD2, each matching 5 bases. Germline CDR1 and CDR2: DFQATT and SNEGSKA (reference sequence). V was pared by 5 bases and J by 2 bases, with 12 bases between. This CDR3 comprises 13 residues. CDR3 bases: TGCAGTGCTGGGGGTAGGGATCAAGAGACCCAGTACTTC. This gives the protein CSAGGRDQETQYF.

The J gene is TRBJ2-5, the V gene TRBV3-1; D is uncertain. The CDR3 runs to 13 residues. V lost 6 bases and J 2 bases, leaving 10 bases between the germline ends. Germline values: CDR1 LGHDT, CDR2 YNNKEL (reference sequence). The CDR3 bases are TGTGCCAGCAGGCGGATCGATCAAGAGACCCAGTACTTC. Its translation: CASRRIDQETQYF.

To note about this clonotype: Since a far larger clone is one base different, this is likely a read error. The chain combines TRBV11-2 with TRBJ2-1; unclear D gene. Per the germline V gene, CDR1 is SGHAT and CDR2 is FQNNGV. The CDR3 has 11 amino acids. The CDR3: CACSLVGEQFF. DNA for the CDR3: TGTGCCTGCAGCTTAGTCGGAGAGCAGTTCTTC.

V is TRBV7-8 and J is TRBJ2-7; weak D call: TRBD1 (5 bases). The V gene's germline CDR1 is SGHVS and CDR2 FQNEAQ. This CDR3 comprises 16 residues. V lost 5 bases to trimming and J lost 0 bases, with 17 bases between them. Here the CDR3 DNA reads TGTGCCAGCAGCCCCACCAGGGCGATTTTCTCCTACGAGCAGTACTTC. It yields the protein CASSPTRAIFSYEQYF.

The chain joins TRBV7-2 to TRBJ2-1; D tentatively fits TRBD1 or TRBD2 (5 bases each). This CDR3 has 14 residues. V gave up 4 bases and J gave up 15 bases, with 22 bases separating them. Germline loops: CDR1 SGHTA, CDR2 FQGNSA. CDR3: CASSSAGEGSMWFF. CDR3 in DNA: TGTGCCAGCAGCTCGGCCGGAGAGGGGAGTATGTGGTTCTTC.

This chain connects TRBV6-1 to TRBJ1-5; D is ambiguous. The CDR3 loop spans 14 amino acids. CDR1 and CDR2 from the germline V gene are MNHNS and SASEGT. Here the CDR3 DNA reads TGTGACAGTAGGAGGGTTCATAGCAATCAGCCCCAGCATTTT. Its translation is CDSRRVHSNQPQHF.